The entry that follows covers one T cell receptor (beta chain) sequence. CDR1 and CDR2 (germline): MNHNY, SVGAGI (reference sequence). V gave up 2 bases and J gave up 1 base; unmatched junction bases: 3. This CDR3 is built from 16 residues. These data belong to a study of blood T cell repertoires in COVID-19. Study-level information: Researchers got acute and convalescent COVID-19 samples from the United States, Italy and Spain. From T cells, B-cell-depleted T cells, or PBMCs came the material, which was cDNA or gDNA.

In the source study's methods: Reference gene primers were amplified, and this amplification served to estimate nucleated cell counts. Repertoires were generated with immunoSEQ multiplex PCR, while TCRdb's copy carries only in-frame clones and drops some. V, J and clone size were drawn from that table, and D and trimming were deduced from the DNA. The data contain about 83,000 clones, 86% of them singletons. Source material: peripheral blood. The sequence was obtained from a woman of 80 years or more in a cohort sampled during active or convalescent COVID-19. The chain recombines TRBV6-6 with TRBJ2-2; 8 bases are shared with TRBD1. The CDR3 coding sequence is TGTGCCAGCAGTTACGATGGGACAGGGAACACCGGGGAGCTGTTTTTT. It yields the protein CASSYDGTGNTGELFF.